The present T cell receptor (beta chain) was sequenced within a study of beta chain features in type 1 diabetes. Study-wide points: Healthy donors had naive, central memory and Treg TCRB repertoires that appeared less similar than those seen among patients.

This clone has a handful of counts. Its specificity is unknown. Every isolated RNA sample was fully reverse transcribed, so sequencing captured expressed TCRB transcripts. The protocol was immunoSEQ multiplex PCR, while the TCRdb copy is restricted to in-frame clones and leaves out a portion. The data contain approximately 150,000 clones, 8% to 13% of them seen just once; the ten biggest clones take up roughly 1.3%. The germline V gene encodes CDR1 SEHNR and CDR2 FQNEAQ (reference sequence). CDR3 length equals 15 residues. V gave up 1 base and J gave up 4 bases; unmatched junction bases: 6. Via the markers CD45RO/CCR7/CD25/CD127/CD95/CD27, stem cell-like memory, regulatory, central memory and naive CD4+ cells were sorted.

Sequences were obtained from naive CD4+ T cells from blood. The gene calls are TRBV7-9 and TRBJ1-1; 7 bases agree with TRBD1. The clonotype originates from a young man in good health. The CDR3 nucleotides read TGTGCCAGCAGCTTAGATGTTTCAGGGGGCACTGAAGCTTTCTTT. Translated, it gives CASSLDVSGGTEAFF.